Listed here are 26 T cell receptor beta chains from one sample, sequenced in a study of blood T cells in healthy people across ages. A J-beta primer mix and a sample-barcoded 5' primer were used in a second PCR of roughly 6 to 11 cycles. TCRdb recomputed calls from the 5' RACE reads with MiXCR, one row per CDR3 protein. This sample has more than 1,400,000 distinct CDR3 sequences, with approximately 38% found just once. The sample consisted of blood. These receptors all come from a young woman in good health.

The chain carries TRBV10-3 and TRBJ2-6; tentatively, D is TRBD1 or TRBD2 (6 bases each). Trimming took off 3 bases at V and 0 bases at J, with 12 bases between the two ends. The CDR3 spans 17 residues. Germline CDR1 ENHRY, CDR2 SYGVKD. Here the CDR3 DNA reads TGTGCCATCAGTGAATCGGGGGCAGACTCTGGGGCCAACGTCCTGACTTTC. Amino acids: CAISESGADSGANVLTF.

The chain's CDR3 is CSASPENGQPQHF. CDR3 DNA: TGCAGTGCCTCCCCTGAGAACGGCCAGCCCCAGCATTTT. The chain combines TRBV20-1 with TRBJ1-5, with D unresolved. Per the germline V gene, CDR1 is DFQATT and CDR2 is SNEGSKA (reference sequence). The CDR3 spans 13 residues. Trimming cost V 6 bases and J 7 bases, with 16 bases left between them.

This clonotype came up a few times. As DNA, the CDR3 is TGTGCCAGCAGTGAAACGTCGTCCTACGAGCAGTACTTC. Protein sequence: CASSETSSYEQYF. J is TRBJ2-7 and V is TRBV2; D is uncertain. Per the germline V gene, CDR1 is SNHLY and CDR2 is FYNNEI. This CDR3 comprises 13 residues. Trimming removed 2 bases at V and 1 base at J, with 6 bases between. Full variable domain (missing parts from reference TRBV2 and TRBJ2-7): EPEVTQTPSHQVTQMGQEVILRCVPISNHLYFYWYRQILGQKVEFLVSFYNNEISEKSEIFDDQFSVERPDGSNFTLKIRSTKLEDSAMYFCASSETSSYEQYFGPGTRLTVT.

This clonotype was seen a handful of times. The J gene is TRBJ2-7, the V gene TRBV4-1; D gene uncertain. The CDR3 length is 15 residues. Trimming cost V 1 base and J 1 base, with 11 bases left between them. From germline, CDR1 is MGHRA and CDR2 YSYEKL. CDR3 bases: TGCGCCAGCAGCCAAGTTGGTCCCATTTCCTACGAGCAGTACTTC. This codes for CASSQVGPISYEQYF.

The chain combines TRBV12-5 with TRBJ2-6; D unclear. Between the trimmed V and J ends, which lost 0 bases and 2 bases, there was a span of 14 bases. The germline V gene encodes CDR1 LGHNT and CDR2 FRNRAP. This CDR3 has 18 residues. CDR3 residues: CASGLVSKGRTGANVLTF. Here the CDR3 DNA reads TGTGCTAGTGGTTTGGTATCAAAAGGACGCACTGGGGCCAACGTCCTGACTTTC.

The genes are TRBV28 and TRBJ2-3; weak D call: TRBD1 (5 bases). This CDR3 is 14 amino acids long. Germline values: CDR1 MDHEN, CDR2 SYDVKM. V was clipped by 7 bases and J by 7 bases, with 18 bases between them. CDR3 nucleotide sequence: TGTGCCAGCAATCCAGGGATCCCTCCAAATACGCAGTATTTT. As protein: CASNPGIPPNTQYF.

The chain combines TRBV10-2 with TRBJ1-1, with TRBD1 matching 8 bases. The CDR3 contains 15 residues. The V gene end was trimmed by 7 bases and the J gene end by 1 base; junction bases not matched to a gene: 8. Looked up from germline, CDR1 is WSHSY and CDR2 is SAAADI. The CDR3 is CASTGQGVPNTEAFF. The DNA of the CDR3 is TGCGCCAGCACCGGACAGGGAGTCCCGAACACTGAAGCTTTCTTT.

V is TRBV27 and J is TRBJ2-2; 8 bases agree with TRBD1. CDR1 and CDR2 from the germline V gene are MNHEY and SMNVEV (reference sequence). The CDR3 covers 14 residues. V dropped 4 bases and J dropped 6; count of bases not matched to a gene: 4. CDR3 sequence reads: CASSSAGGSGELFF. CDR3 sequence (DNA): TGTGCCAGCAGTTCGGCAGGGGGCTCCGGGGAGCTGTTTTTT.

In this sample, this clonotype turned up a few times. V is TRBV4-1 and J is TRBJ2-7, with TRBD1 identical over 10 bases. The DNA end lines up better with TRBJ2-5; the J call may be wrong. In germline, CDR1 is MGHRA, CDR2 YSYEKL. There are 17 residues in the CDR3. As DNA, the CDR3 is TGCGCCAGCAGCCTCGGGACAGGGGTTGTGTTCGAGGAGACCCAGTACTTC. Its translation is CASSLGTGVVFEETQYF.

Remarks on this clonotype: This may come from a read error, since a much larger clone is one base off. This chain links TRBV6-5 with TRBJ1-2, with D unclear. The CDR3 runs to 14 residues. Germline-derived CDR1 and CDR2 are MNHEY and SVGAGI. The CDR3 here is CAGSATYISYGYTF. The DNA of the CDR3 is TGTGCCGGCAGTGCCACTTATATTAGCTATGGCTACACCTTC.

Concerning this clonotype: An end of the junction differs from the germline gene, which may be a read error. CDR3 region: CSATGQLNEQLFF. DNA for the CDR3: TGCAGTGCCACCGGACAGCTAAATGAACAACTGTTTTTT. The rearrangement uses TRBV20-1 and TRBJ1-4; D is perhaps TRBD1 (6 bases). The V gene's germline CDR1 is DFQATT and CDR2 SNEGSKA (reference sequence). The CDR3 runs to 13 residues.

The J gene is TRBJ1-3, the V gene TRBV7-7, with 8 bases lining up with TRBD1. Trimming took 4 bases from V and 2 from J; bases not matched to a gene: 4. The CDR3 consists of 15 residues. Germline V lookup: CDR1 SSHAT, CDR2 FNYEAQ (reference sequence). The CDR3, as DNA: TGTGCCAGCAGCTCATCGGACAGGGCTGGAAACACCATATATTTT. Protein: CASSSSDRAGNTIYF. The whole variable domain, remainder taken from reference TRBV7-7 and TRBJ1-3, is GAGVSQSPRYKVTKRGQDVTLRCDPISSHATLYWYQQALGQGPEFLTYFNYEAQPDKSGLPSDRFSAERPEGSISTLTIQRTEQRDSAMYRCASSSSDRAGNTIYFGEGSWLTVV.

This clonotype was counted a few times. The CDR3 is CASSLEAGGVNTEAFF. CDR3 sequence (DNA): TGCGCCAGCAGCTTGGAAGCAGGGGGAGTGAACACTGAAGCTTTCTTT. This rearrangement joins TRBV5-1 to TRBJ1-1, with 7 bases fitting TRBD1. V shed 0 bases, J shed 0 bases, and the junction held 5 bases outside the gene matches. Germline assignment: CDR1 SGHRS and CDR2 YFSETQ. The CDR3 runs 16 residues.

V gene TRBV12-3 or TRBV12-4 combines with J gene TRBJ2-7; D might be TRBD1 (6 bases). CDR3 size: 15 residues. The V gene lost 5 bases and the J gene lost 0 bases, with 14 bases spanning the gap. The CDR3 protein is CASSAPEQGSYEQYF. DNA of the CDR3: TGTGCCAGCAGTGCCCCTGAACAGGGCTCCTACGAGCAGTACTTC.

The rearrangement links TRBV12-3 or TRBV12-4 to TRBJ1-5; possible D gene TRBD1, 6 bases. The CDR3 consists of 13 residues. V lost 5 bases, J lost 5 bases, and 10 bases lay in between. CDR3 region: CASSANRDQPQHF. CDR3 nucleotide sequence: TGTGCCAGCAGTGCAAACAGGGATCAGCCCCAGCATTTT.

This clonotype was seen more than once but under ten times. The chain carries TRBV29-1 and TRBJ1-2, with D tentatively TRBD1 (6 bases). CDR1 is SQVTM and CDR2 is ANQGSEA in the germline V gene. The CDR3 has 14 amino acids. V lost 1 base to trimming and J lost 7 bases, with 16 bases between them. CDR3 DNA: TGCAGCGTTGAAGTTGGGGGGCAAGCAGGTGGCTACACCTTC. It encodes CSVEVGGQAGGYTF. The full variable domain, rest sourced from reference TRBV29-1 and TRBJ1-2, is SAVISQKPSRDICQRGTSLTIQCQVDSQVTMMFWYRQQPGQSLTLIATANQGSEATYESGFVIDKFPISRPNLTFSTLTVSNMSPEDSSIYLCSVEVGGQAGGYTFGSGTRLTVV.

The genes are TRBV27 and TRBJ2-4; no clear D. The V gene lost 2 bases and the J gene lost 13 bases, with 15 bases spanning the gap. Germline CDR1 reads MNHEY; CDR2 reads SMNVEV (reference sequence). The CDR3 contains 13 residues. The CDR3 reads CASSLGQNYKQYF. The CDR3, as DNA: TGTGCCAGCAGTTTAGGGCAGAACTACAAGCAGTACTTC.

In this sample, this clonotype turned up a few times. This sequence joins TRBV14 and TRBJ1-2; D remains unclear. V lost 5 bases to trimming and J lost 6 bases, with 13 bases between them. CDR1 is SGHDN, CDR2 FVKESK, per germline. CDR3 length: 13 residues. The CDR3 DNA follows: TGTGCCAGCAGCTCCGGATTTCGGGATGGCTACACCTTC. Translating it yields CASSSGFRDGYTF.

The gene calls are TRBV3-1 and TRBJ2-1, with TRBD2 matching over 8 bases. Per the germline V gene, CDR1 is LGHDT and CDR2 is YNNKEL (reference sequence). V lost 0 bases and J lost 2; bases outside the gene matches: 6. The CDR3 sequence is 17 residues long. CDR3 sequence reads: CASSQDGLAATYNEQFF. In nucleotides, the CDR3 is TGTGCCAGCAGCCAAGACGGACTAGCCGCCACCTACAATGAGCAGTTCTTC.

This clonotype was recorded only once. The chain couples TRBV25-1 to TRBJ1-1; D gene uncertain. Trimming removed 7 bases from V and 2 bases from J, with 14 bases in between. Looked up from germline, CDR1 is MGHDK and CDR2 is SYGVNS. This CDR3 contains 14 residues. The CDR3 protein is CASKESGANTEAFF. The CDR3 DNA sequence: TGTGCCAGCAAAGAATCGGGAGCCAACACTGAAGCTTTCTTT.

This clonotype has only a few counts. The chain recombines TRBV2 with TRBJ2-1; 10 positions agree with TRBD2. This CDR3 has 16 amino acids. Losses at the gene ends were 6 bases for V and 1 base for J; bases not matched to a gene: 6. Germline loops: CDR1 SNHLY, CDR2 FYNNEI. This CDR3 is CASSPEGLASYNEQFF. For the CDR3, the DNA is TGTGCCAGCAGCCCTGAGGGACTAGCGTCCTACAATGAGCAGTTCTTC.

The chain uses TRBV6-2 or TRBV6-3 and TRBJ2-5; 10 bases agree with TRBD2. Gene TRBJ2-7 matches the end of the DNA better, so the J call may be wrong. The CDR3 sequence is 14 residues long. The germline V gene has CDR1 MNHEY and CDR2 SVGEGT. The CDR3 protein is CASRSSGRVYEQYF. Written as DNA, the CDR3 is TGTGCCAGCAGGTCTAGCGGGAGAGTCTACGAGCAGTACTTC.

On this clonotype itself: One end of the junction is discordant with germline, which a read error may explain. The rearrangement joins TRBV2 to TRBJ2-7; the D call may be TRBD1 or TRBD2 (5 bases each). The CDR3 has 15 residues. Per germline, CDR1 SNHLY and CDR2 FYNNEI. Here the CDR3 reads CAGSPGTRSSYEQYF. The CDR3, as DNA: TGTGCCGGCAGCCCCGGGACGAGGAGCTCCTACGAGCAGTACTTC.

The rearrangement links TRBV9 to TRBJ1-4; TRBD1 matches at 11 bases. Germline V gene lookup returns CDR1 SGDLS and CDR2 YYNGEE. V was pared by 4 bases and J by 8 bases, with 7 bases of the junction left unmatched. CDR3 length equals 15 residues. CDR3 nucleotides: TGTGCCAGCAGCCCCCGGACAGGGGGCTACGAAAAACTGTTTTTT. Encoded protein: CASSPRTGGYEKLFF.

There are a few counts of this clonotype. V is TRBV11-2 and J is TRBJ2-3; D is tentatively TRBD1 or TRBD2 (5 bases each). The CDR3 length is 15 residues. Per germline, CDR1 SGHAT and CDR2 FQNNGV. V was clipped by 5 bases and J by 4 bases, with 16 bases between them. The CDR3 reads CASSLTGLLADTQYF. The CDR3 nucleotides are TGTGCCAGCAGCCTAACGGGGCTGCTCGCAGATACGCAGTATTTT.

The rearrangement uses TRBV7-2 and TRBJ2-7; 8 bases agree with TRBD2. The CDR3 covers 15 residues. Germline values: CDR1 SGHTA, CDR2 FQGNSA. J was trimmed by 3 bases and V by 5 bases; bases with no gene match: 9. In DNA form, the CDR3 reads TGTGCCAGCAGCCCTAATGTGGGACTAGGCTACGAGCAGTACTTC. This translates into CASSPNVGLGYEQYF. The full variable domain, completed using reference TRBV7-2 and TRBJ2-7, is GAGVSQSPSNKVTEKGKDVELRCDPISGHTALYWYRQSLGQGLEFLIYFQGNSAPDKSGLPSDRFSAERTGGSVSTLTIQRTQQEDSAVYLCASSPNVGLGYEQYFGPGTRLTVT.